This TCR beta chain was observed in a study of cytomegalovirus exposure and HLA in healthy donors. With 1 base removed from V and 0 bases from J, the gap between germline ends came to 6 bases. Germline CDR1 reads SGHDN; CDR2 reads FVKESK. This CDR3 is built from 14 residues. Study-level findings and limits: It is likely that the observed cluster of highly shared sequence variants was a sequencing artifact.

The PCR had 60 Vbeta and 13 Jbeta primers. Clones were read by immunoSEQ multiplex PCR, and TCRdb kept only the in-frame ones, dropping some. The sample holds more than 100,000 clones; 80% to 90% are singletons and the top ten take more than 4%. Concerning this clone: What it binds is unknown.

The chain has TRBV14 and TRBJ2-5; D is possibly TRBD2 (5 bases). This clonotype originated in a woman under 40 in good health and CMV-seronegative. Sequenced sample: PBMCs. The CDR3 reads CASSQVAYQETQYF. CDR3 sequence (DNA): TGTGCCAGCAGCCAAGTAGCGTACCAAGAGACCCAGTACTTC.